This T cell receptor (beta chain) is from a study of OX40 agonist ivuxolimab in advanced cancers. Study results and limitations: On average, a greater number of expanded clones characterised CD8+ T cells relative to CD4+.

The method was immunoSEQ multiplex PCR; TCRdb's version includes in-frame clones alone and lacks a portion of them. The repertoire consists of 55,000 to 65,000 clones, with about 85% occurring once and the leading ten covering around 2.9%. The CDR3 totals 14 residues. V gave up 8 bases and J gave up 6 bases; unmatched junction bases: 11. Germline CDR1 MNHNS, CDR2 SASEGT. Notes on this clone: Antigen specificity is unknown.

Source: CD4+ or CD8+ T cells sorted from blood, taken in a trial of the OX40 agonist ivuxolimab. This receptor was taken from an adult with an advanced solid tumor such as melanoma, head and neck, liver or kidney cancer. The chain couples TRBV6-1 to TRBJ2-7, with 9 bases matching TRBD1. Written as DNA, the CDR3 is TGTGCCAGCCTCTCCGGGACAGGGCTTTTCGAGCAGTACTTC. The encoded protein is CASLSGTGLFEQYF.